This T cell receptor beta chain originates from a study of CD8 T cells in ankylosing spondylitis. Germline CDR1 and CDR2: SNHLY and FYNNEI. The CDR3 has 15 residues. Trimming removed 1 base from V and 8 bases from J; junction bases left unmatched: 8. Via MiXCR, TCRdb re-called the 5' RACE reads, giving one row per CDR3 protein. Of 50,000 to 75,000 distinct CDR3 sequences listed, approximately 5.7% were seen once; the top ten hold roughly 4.8%. The chain couples TRBV2 to TRBJ2-1; 7 bases align to TRBD1. Sequences were obtained from synovial fluid, either unsorted or a sorted T cell fraction (not recorded which). This receptor was obtained from a male donor with ankylosing spondylitis. CDR3 protein: CASSEGQGVWDEQFF. CDR3 bases: TGTGCCAGCAGTGAAGGACAGGGAGTCTGGGATGAGCAGTTCTTC.